The 14 T cell receptor beta chains listed next were all sequenced from one sample in a study of cytotoxic CD8 clonotypes in ibrutinib-treated CLL. TCRdb keeps only in-frame clones here, not all; method: immunoSEQ multiplex PCR. Of 97,000 or so clones in the sample, about 78% were seen once. The sample was PBMCs, taken after 12 months of ibrutinib treatment. The receptors were sampled from a human donor with chronic lymphocytic leukemia.

The J gene is TRBJ1-1, the V gene TRBV30, with D hard to call. Per germline, CDR1 GTSNPN and CDR2 SVGIG (reference sequence). V was trimmed by 1 base and J by 1 base, leaving 10 bases between them. This CDR3 is 14 amino acids long. CDR3: CAWSARAGNTEAFF. The CDR3 nucleotides are TGTGCCTGGAGTGCCCGGGCTGGGAACACTGAAGCTTTCTTT.

V is TRBV2 and J is TRBJ1-2; TRBD1 matches 10 bases. Trimming at V came to 6 bases and at J to 7 bases, leaving 11 bases not matched to a gene. The CDR3 consists of 15 residues. CDR1 and CDR2 (germline): SNHLY, FYNNEI. CDR3 region: CASRRPGQGRLGYTF. DNA of the CDR3: TGTGCCAGCAGGCGCCCGGGACAGGGGAGGCTTGGCTACACCTTC.

The V and J genes are TRBV7-4 and TRBJ2-2; 7 positions agree with TRBD1. Per germline, CDR1 SGHVT and CDR2 SQSDAQ. The length of the CDR3 is 16 residues. J gave up 4 bases and V 5 bases, and 10 bases lay outside the gene matches. CDR3 nucleotide sequence: TGTGCCAGCAGCCCAATAAGACAGGGTAGCACCGGGGAGCTGTTTTTT. Its translation is CASSPIRQGSTGELFF.

The rearrangement uses TRBV30 and TRBJ1-4, with TRBD1 matching 11 bases. Looked up from germline, CDR1 is GTSNPN and CDR2 is SVGIG (reference sequence). The J segment lost 3 bases and the V segment lost 4 bases, leaving 4 bases of the junction unmatched. The CDR3 contains 15 residues. CDR3 region: CAWKGQGAANEKLFF. The CDR3 coding sequence is TGTGCCTGGAAAGGACAGGGGGCGGCTAATGAAAAACTGTTTTTT.

V is TRBV6-1 and J is TRBJ1-6, with unresolved D. Germline V gene lookup returns CDR1 MNHNS and CDR2 SASEGT. This CDR3 has 13 residues. Trimming pared 4 bases from V and 7 bases from J, leaving 8 bases between. In nucleotides, the CDR3 is TGTGCCAGCAGTGTAGGGCTCAATTCACCCCTCCACTTT. Protein: CASSVGLNSPLHF.

This chain's CDR3 is CASTTQGRTEAFF. DNA for the CDR3: TGTGCCAGCACCACACAGGGGCGCACTGAAGCTTTCTTT. The gene calls are TRBV6-5 and TRBJ1-1; 7 bases agree with TRBD1. Germline V gene sequence: CDR1 MNHEY, CDR2 SVGAGI. Trimming took 7 bases from V and 4 from J; bases not matched to a gene: 6. This CDR3 is 13 amino acids long.

This sequence joins TRBV2 and TRBJ2-7, with D possibly being TRBD1 (6 bases). The CDR3 covers 14 residues. Germline V CDR1 and CDR2: SNHLY, FYNNEI. V shed 6 bases and J shed 4 bases, with 16 bases lying between them. This CDR3 is CASSRTGFVYEQYF. In DNA form, the CDR3 reads TGTGCCAGCAGCAGAACAGGGTTCGTATACGAGCAGTACTTC.

This chain links TRBV4-1 with TRBJ2-1; TRBD2 aligns across 13 bases. The V gene end was trimmed by 0 bases and the J gene end by 13 bases; junction bases not matched to a gene: 9. CDR1 and CDR2 from the germline V gene are MGHRA and YSYEKL. This CDR3 contains 16 residues. The CDR3 is CASSQELAGGHWGQFF. DNA for the CDR3: TGCGCCAGCAGCCAAGAACTAGCGGGGGGGCATTGGGGACAGTTCTTC.

As concerns this clone: A junction boundary mismatches the germline segment, possibly from a read error. The chain joins TRBV9 to TRBJ2-6; TRBD1 might be the D (5 bases). The germline V gene encodes CDR1 SGDLS and CDR2 YYNGEE. The CDR3 sequence is 17 residues long. CDR3 DNA sequence: TGTGCCAGCAGCGAGGGCCCAAGGATCTCTGGGGCCAACGCCCTGACTTTC. Encoded protein: CASSEGPRISGANALTF.

The chain is built from TRBV5-1 and TRBJ1-1; D is uncertain. CDR1 is SGHRS, CDR2 YFSETQ, per germline. This CDR3 has 14 amino acids. V was trimmed by 0 bases and J by 3 bases, leaving 9 bases between them. CDR3 amino acids: CASSLAGSDTEAFF. CDR3 bases: TGCGCCAGCAGCTTGGCCGGGAGTGACACTGAAGCTTTCTTT.

The chain joins TRBV6-6 to TRBJ1-6, with D perhaps TRBD1 (5 bases). CDR3 length equals 15 residues. V dropped 6 bases and J dropped 3 bases, with 12 bases sitting between them. Germline CDR1 reads MNHNY; CDR2 reads SVGAGI (reference sequence). This chain's CDR3 is CASRSDKVYNSPLHF. The CDR3 bases are TGTGCCAGCAGATCGGACAAGGTCTATAATTCACCCCTCCACTTT.

This chain uses TRBV7-6 with TRBJ1-6; 7 bases are a match to TRBD1. Germline V gives CDR1 SGHVS, CDR2 FNYEAQ. The trim removed 6 bases at V and 6 bases at J, leaving 5 bases unmatched. The length of the CDR3 is 14 residues. CDR3: CASRVDRANSPLHF. In DNA form, the CDR3 reads TGTGCCAGCAGAGTAGACAGGGCTAATTCACCCCTCCACTTT.

This clone showed up just a few times. The CDR3 nucleotides read TGTGCCTGGAGTGTTAACGGGGGGCAGTTCTTC. Its translation is CAWSVNGGQFF. The gene calls are TRBV30 and TRBJ2-1; TRBD2 might be the D (6 bases). Trimming took off 0 bases at V and 12 bases at J, with 9 bases between the two ends. The CDR3 is 11 residues long. Germline V gives CDR1 GTSNPN, CDR2 SVGIG (reference sequence).

V gene TRBV9 combines with J gene TRBJ1-6, with TRBD1 matching 11 bases. The V gene end was trimmed by 1 base and the J gene end by 7 bases; junction bases not matched to a gene: 10. Germline-derived CDR1 and CDR2 are SGDLS and YYNGEE. CDR3 length equals 18 residues. CDR3 protein: CASSVRVTGQGGNSPLHF. The CDR3 region has the DNA TGTGCCAGCAGCGTAAGGGTTACGGGACAGGGGGGGAATTCACCCCTCCACTTT. Variable domain in full (rest from reference TRBV9 and TRBJ1-6): DSGVTQTPKHLITATGQRVTLRCSPRSGDLSVYWYQQSLDQGLQFLIQYYNGEERAKGNILERFSAQQFPDLHSELNLSSLELGDSALYFCASSVRVTGQGGNSPLHFGNGTRLTVT.